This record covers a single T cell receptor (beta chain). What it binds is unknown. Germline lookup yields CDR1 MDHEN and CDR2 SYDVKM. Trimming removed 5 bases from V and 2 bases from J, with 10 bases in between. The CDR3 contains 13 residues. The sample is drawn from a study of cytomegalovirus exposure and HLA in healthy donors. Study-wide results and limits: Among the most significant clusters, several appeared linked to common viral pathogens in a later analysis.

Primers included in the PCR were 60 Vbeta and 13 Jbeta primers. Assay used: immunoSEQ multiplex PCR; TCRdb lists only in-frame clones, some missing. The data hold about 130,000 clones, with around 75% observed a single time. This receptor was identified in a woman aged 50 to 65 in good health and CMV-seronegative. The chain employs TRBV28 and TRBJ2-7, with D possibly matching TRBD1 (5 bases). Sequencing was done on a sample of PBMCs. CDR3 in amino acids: CASSDRQAYEQYF. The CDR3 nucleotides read TGTGCCAGCAGTGACAGACAAGCCTACGAGCAGTACTTC.